The rows below give T cell receptor beta chains drawn from one sample of a study of T cell changes during pregnancy in multiple sclerosis. Assay used: immunoSEQ multiplex PCR; TCRdb lists only in-frame clones, some missing. Of about 50,000 clones listed, about nine tenths are singletons. The sequences come from CD4+ T cells from peripheral blood mononuclear cells, collected in the second trimester of pregnancy. These receptor sequences come from a female donor with multiple sclerosis, enrolled in a pregnancy study. The CDR3 runs from the conserved cysteine through the conserved F or W. The D gene is left open where the match is weak. Expanded clones get a size class; other rows say once, few or many, or leave the size out.

clone size: .; D gene: .; J gene: TRBJ1-4; V gene: TRBV4-2; CDR3 protein: CASSQDAGRLTLNEKLFF; CDR3 DNA: TGTGCCAGCAGCCAAGATGCCGGGAGGTTAACCCTAAATGAAAAACTGTTTTTT
clone size: .; D gene: .; J gene: TRBJ1-1; V gene: TRBV7-9; CDR3 protein: CASSLGLDNRAFF; CDR3 DNA: TGTGCCAGCAGCCTCGGACTTGATAATCGAGCTTTCTTT
clone size: .; D gene: .; J gene: TRBJ1-2; V gene: TRBV19; CDR3 protein: CASSISGIQFYGYTF; CDR3 DNA: TGTGCCAGTAGTATATCCGGTATCCAATTCTATGGCTACACCTTC
clone size: .; D gene: .; J gene: TRBJ2-5; V gene: TRBV5-4; CDR3 protein: CASSLVSRETQYF; CDR3 DNA: TGTGCCAGCAGCTTGGTTTCGCGGGAGACCCAGTACTTC
clone size: .; D gene: .; J gene: TRBJ2-7; V gene: TRBV6-5; CDR3 protein: CASTQGYEQYF; CDR3 DNA: TGTGCCAGCACCCAGGGTTACGAGCAGTACTTC
clone size: .; D gene: TRBD1; J gene: TRBJ2-7; V gene: TRBV11-1; CDR3 protein: CASSFDPGQGSYEQYF; CDR3 DNA: TGTGCCAGCAGCTTTGACCCGGGACAGGGTTCCTACGAGCAGTACTTC
clone size: .; D gene: .; J gene: TRBJ1-3; V gene: TRBV9; CDR3 protein: CASSVGGRAPVSGNTIYF; CDR3 DNA: TGTGCCAGCAGCGTAGGGGGGCGGGCCCCGGTTTCTGGAAACACCATATATTTT
clone size: .; D gene: .; J gene: TRBJ1-3; V gene: TRBV4-1; CDR3 protein: CASSLQPPDHRGNTIYF; CDR3 DNA: TGCGCCAGCAGCCTTCAACCGCCGGACCACAGGGGAAACACCATATATTTT
clone size: .; D gene: TRBD1; J gene: TRBJ1-5; V gene: TRBV10-3; CDR3 protein: CAISAATGLNQPQHF; CDR3 DNA: TGTGCCATCAGTGCGGCGACAGGGCTCAATCAGCCCCAGCATTTT
clone size: .; D gene: .; J gene: TRBJ2-7; V gene: TRBV6-6; CDR3 protein: CASSQLVLKSSYEQYF; CDR3 DNA: TGTGCCAGCAGTCAACTCGTATTGAAGAGCTCCTACGAGCAGTACTTC
clone size: .; D gene: TRBD1; J gene: TRBJ1-2; V gene: TRBV18; CDR3 protein: CASSRGTALNYGYTF; CDR3 DNA: TGTGCCAGCTCCCGCGGGACAGCCCTTAACTATGGCTACACCTTC
clone size: .; D gene: .; J gene: TRBJ1-6; V gene: TRBV4-1; CDR3 protein: CASSQVNRDSPLHF; CDR3 DNA: TGCGCCAGCAGCCAAGTCAACAGGGATTCACCCCTCCACTTT
clone size: .; D gene: .; J gene: TRBJ2-5; V gene: TRBV5-1; CDR3 protein: CASGGGAEETQYF; CDR3 DNA: TGCGCCAGCGGAGGAGGGGCCGAAGAGACCCAGTACTTC
clone size: .; D gene: TRBD1; J gene: TRBJ2-7; V gene: TRBV7-8; CDR3 protein: CASSLRRDRVYEQYF; CDR3 DNA: TGTGCCAGCAGCCTACGACGGGACAGGGTTTACGAGCAGTACTTC
clone size: .; D gene: .; J gene: TRBJ2-5; V gene: TRBV11-2; CDR3 protein: CASLGGAGETQYF; CDR3 DNA: TGTGCCAGCTTAGGGGGGGCGGGAGAGACCCAGTACTTC
clone size: once; D gene: TRBD1; J gene: TRBJ1-5; V gene: TRBV10-3; CDR3 protein: CATTDRDNQPQHF; CDR3 DNA: TGTGCCACTACCGACAGGGATAATCAGCCCCAGCATTTT
clone size: .; D gene: TRBD1; J gene: TRBJ2-7; V gene: TRBV6-1; CDR3 protein: CASLRDSVHEQYF; CDR3 DNA: TGTGCCAGCCTCCGGGACAGTGTTCACGAGCAGTACTTC
clone size: .; D gene: .; J gene: TRBJ1-2; V gene: TRBV7-2; CDR3 protein: CASSLALGPGYTF; CDR3 DNA: TGTGCCAGCAGCTTAGCATTGGGGCCAGGCTACACCTTC
clone size: once; D gene: .; J gene: TRBJ1-2; V gene: TRBV5-8; CDR3 protein: CASSLVSGYGYTF; CDR3 DNA: TGTGCCAGCAGCTTGGTTTCCGGGTACGGCTACACCTTC
clone size: .; D gene: TRBD2; J gene: TRBJ2-3; V gene: TRBV18; CDR3 protein: CASSPGLAGGPDTQYF; CDR3 DNA: TGTGCCAGCTCACCAGGACTAGCGGGGGGGCCAGATACGCAGTATTTT